Listed below are T cell receptor beta chains from one sample, sequenced in a study of preoperative IRX-2 immunotherapy in early breast cancer. Profiling relied on immunoSEQ multiplex PCR, and the TCRdb table lists in-frame clones only, not all of them. The data hold 25,000 to 30,000 clones, with about 79% observed a single time. Sampling was carried out from a patient treated with IRX-2 immunotherapy. The receptor source for this set is a human donor with breast cancer. Each CDR3 is given with its conserved first and last residue. D genes are given only for firm matches. Size tells how often a clone was seen (once, few, many) or the class of an expanded clone, and some rows leave it out.

abundance	v_gene	j_gene	len	d_gene	CDR3aa	CDR3nt
NA	TRBV18	TRBJ1-1	14	TRBD1	CASSQDRGDTEAFF	TGTGCCAGCTCACAAGACAGGGGTGACACTGAAGCTTTCTTT
NA	TRBV5-1	TRBJ1-2	14	NA	CASSLDWTAGGYTF	TGCGCCAGCAGCTTGGACTGGACAGCCGGTGGCTACACCTTC
once	TRBV7-1	TRBJ2-1	15	TRBD2	CASSLSGLAGYEQFF	TGTGCCAGCAGCTTAAGTGGACTAGCGGGCTATGAGCAGTTCTTC
NA	TRBV6-8	TRBJ2-3	14	NA	CASRKQGNTDTQYF	TGTGCCAGCAGAAAACAGGGAAACACAGATACGCAGTATTTT
few	TRBV6-8	TRBJ1-2	14	TRBD1	CASSAGQGGYGYTF	TGTGCCAGCAGTGCCGGACAGGGAGGCTATGGCTACACCTTC
NA	TRBV7-1	TRBJ1-2	13	TRBD1	CASSWTGSRGYTF	TGTGCCAGCAGCTGGACAGGGTCTAGGGGCTACACCTTC
once	TRBV7-4	TRBJ1-1	13	NA	CASSLEGTAEAFF	TGTGCCAGCAGCTTAGAGGGGACGGCTGAAGCTTTCTTT
NA	TRBV15	TRBJ1-4	15	NA	CATSRGQGSNEKLFF	TGTGCCACCAGCAGAGGTCAGGGGTCTAATGAAAAACTGTTTTTT
NA	TRBV28	TRBJ2-7	16	NA	CASSPWTDSTSYEQYF	TGTGCCAGCAGTCCCTGGACCGATTCGACGTCCTACGAGCAGTACTTC
NA	TRBV11-3	TRBJ2-2	14	TRBD2	CASRLAGVAGELFF	TGTGCCAGCAGACTAGCGGGGGTGGCCGGGGAGCTGTTTTTT
NA	TRBV14	TRBJ1-1	13	NA	CASSLTVNTEAFF	TGTGCCAGCAGCCTGACAGTGAACACTGAAGCTTTCTTT
NA	TRBV5-1	TRBJ2-7	16	NA	CASSWGDGLGSYEQYF	TGCGCCAGCAGCTGGGGGGACGGTCTCGGATCCTACGAGCAGTACTTC
NA	TRBV11-3	TRBJ1-5	17	NA	CASSRQVGLVSNQPQHF	TGTGCCAGCAGCCGCCAGGTGGGGCTGGTGAGCAATCAGCCCCAGCATTTT
NA	TRBV11-3	TRBJ1-1	14	NA	CASSFKRVFTEAFF	TGTGCCAGCAGCTTCAAGCGGGTTTTCACTGAAGCTTTCTTT
NA	TRBV7-1	TRBJ2-5	13	TRBD1	CASSLGQGETQYF	TGTGCCAGCAGCCTGGGACAGGGAGAGACCCAGTACTTC
NA	TRBV6-8	TRBJ1-5	19	NA	CASRWTGSSARSGNQPQHF	TGTGCTAGCAGGTGGACCGGGAGTAGTGCCCGAAGCGGCAATCAGCCCCAGCATTTT
NA	TRBV6-8	TRBJ2-1	12	NA	CASSDPFNEQFF	TGTGCCAGCTCGGATCCCTTCAATGAGCAGTTCTTC
NA	TRBV6-8	TRBJ1-1	13	NA	CASSPSVNTEAFF	TGTGCCAGCAGCCCCTCGGTGAACACTGAAGCTTTCTTT
NA	TRBV12-2	TRBJ2-2	16	NA	CASSNPGGKNTGELFF	TGTGCCAGTTCTAACCCTGGAGGGAAAAACACCGGGGAGCTGTTTTTT
NA	TRBV28	TRBJ2-1	15	NA	CASSLTALAYNEQFF	TGTGCCAGCAGTCTCACGGCCCTTGCCTACAATGAGCAGTTCTTC
NA	TRBV6-8	TRBJ2-2	16	NA	CASIDLGRAITGELFF	TGTGCCAGCATTGACTTGGGCAGAGCTATTACCGGGGAGCTGTTTTTT
few	TRBV6-8	TRBJ1-2	16	NA	CASSATRTVANYGYTF	TGTGCCAGCAGCGCAACCAGGACGGTAGCTAACTATGGCTACACCTTC
NA	TRBV29-1	TRBJ2-3	14	TRBD2	CSVGRAGDTDTQYF	TGCAGCGTTGGGAGGGCGGGGGACACAGATACGCAGTATTTT
NA	TRBV28	TRBJ2-6	17	NA	CASSSGADRSGANVLTF	TGTGCCAGCAGTTCCGGGGCAGACCGCTCTGGGGCCAACGTCCTGACTTTC
NA	TRBV5-1	TRBJ2-1	16	TRBD1	CASSVLPGQGWNEQFF	TGCGCCAGCAGCGTCTTACCGGGACAGGGTTGGAATGAGCAGTTCTTC
NA	TRBV7-6	TRBJ2-7	15	TRBD1	CASSLAGQGSYEQYF	TGTGCCAGCAGCTTGGCGGGACAGGGCTCCTACGAGCAGTACTTC
few	TRBV5-1	TRBJ1-2	14	NA	CASSTGYGEGGYTF	TGCGCCAGCAGCACTGGTTACGGGGAAGGAGGCTACACCTTC
NA	TRBV28	TRBJ2-3	17	TRBD2	CASSYTSGGVGGDTQYF	TGTGCCAGCAGCTATACTAGCGGGGGGGTGGGAGGAGATACGCAGTATTTT
NA	TRBV15	TRBJ2-2	17	NA	CATSRDPFISGTGELFF	TGTGCCACCAGCAGAGATCCGTTCATCTCTGGCACCGGGGAGCTGTTTTTT
NA	TRBV6-8	TRBJ2-2	19	TRBD2	CASSYWRGDLLSGTGELFF	TGTGCCAGCAGTTACTGGCGGGGGGACCTCCTAAGCGGCACCGGGGAGCTGTTTTTT
NA	TRBV18	TRBJ2-7	13	NA	CASSPGTPYEQYF	TGTGCCAGCTCCCCGGGGACCCCCTACGAGCAGTACTTC
NA	TRBV6-7	TRBJ1-2	15	TRBD1	CASSYSRGLEYGYTF	TGTGCCAGCAGTTACTCTAGGGGGCTTGAGTATGGCTACACCTTC
NA	TRBV19	TRBJ2-6	16	TRBD1	CASSRDRGRGANVLTF	TGTGCCAGTAGTAGGGACAGGGGGCGCGGGGCCAACGTCCTGACTTTC
NA	TRBV6-8	TRBJ2-7	16	TRBD1	CASSYGGTGVWYEQYF	TGTGCCAGCAGTTACGGTGGGACAGGGGTATGGTACGAGCAGTACTTC
NA	TRBV7-6	TRBJ1-3	16	TRBD1	CASSQKQQGTGNTIYF	TGTGCCAGCAGCCAGAAGCAACAGGGGACTGGAAACACCATATATTTT
NA	TRBV6-8	TRBJ2-2	16	NA	CASSIAFSRGTGELFF	TGTGCCAGCAGCATTGCTTTCTCGAGGGGCACCGGGGAGCTGTTTTTT
NA	TRBV5-1	TRBJ1-2	15	TRBD1	CASSLNRGAYYGYTF	TGCGCCAGCAGTCTGAACAGGGGGGCGTACTATGGCTACACCTTC
medium-sized	TRBV6-8	TRBJ2-2	13	NA	CASSYARTGELFF	TGTGCCAGCAGTTATGCCAGAACCGGGGAGCTGTTTTTT
NA	TRBV28	TRBJ2-3	16	NA	CASSITLESRTDTQYF	TGTGCCAGCAGTATAACGCTTGAGTCTCGCACAGATACGCAGTATTTT
few	TRBV11-3	TRBJ2-2	14	NA	CASSFSPDTGELFF	TGTGCCAGCAGCTTTTCTCCCGACACCGGGGAGCTGTTTTTT
NA	TRBV27	TRBJ2-2	15	NA	CASKIGGAGTGELFF	TGTGCCAGCAAGATAGGGGGGGCGGGCACCGGGGAGCTGTTTTTT